These 8 T cell receptor beta chains originate from one sample sequenced in a study of blood T cell repertoires in COVID-19. Method: immunoSEQ multiplex PCR; TCRdb's copy keeps in-frame clones and lacks some. The sample yields 250,000 to 350,000 clones, around 85% seen once. Material for sequencing was peripheral blood. The source of these receptors is a woman aged 45-65 years with active or convalescent COVID-19.

The chain recombines TRBV2 with TRBJ1-2; 10 positions agree with TRBD1. The CDR3 has 14 residues. CDR1 and CDR2 (germline): SNHLY, FYNNEI. Unmatched junction bases numbered 3, after V lost 5 bases and J lost 3 bases. The CDR3 DNA follows: TGTGCCAGCAGTTGGGACAGGGGACACTATGGCTACACCTTC. Its translation: CASSWDRGHYGYTF.

The chain has TRBV29-1 and TRBJ2-7, with 8 nucleotides matching TRBD2. Germline V lookup: CDR1 SQVTM, CDR2 ANQGSEA. Losses at the gene ends were 7 bases for V and 6 bases for J; bases not matched to a gene: 11. The CDR3 extends over 13 amino acids. CDR3: CSAIPGLGTEQYF. Written as DNA, the CDR3 is TGCAGCGCAATTCCGGGACTAGGGACCGAGCAGTACTTC.

The CDR3 coding sequence is TGTGCCAGCAGTCCAAGGCGGGAGACACTAAATGAGCAGTTCTTC. It codes for CASSPRRETLNEQFF. The chain links TRBV2 to TRBJ2-1; TRBD2 matches at 7 bases. Trimming removed 5 bases from V and 7 bases from J; junction bases left unmatched: 11. The CDR3 contains 15 residues. The germline CDR1 and CDR2 sequences are SNHLY and FYNNEI.

The V gene is TRBV5-1, the J gene TRBJ2-3, with D perhaps matching TRBD1 (5 bases). CDR1 is SGHRS, CDR2 YFSETQ, per germline. The CDR3 consists of 14 residues. V gave up 2 bases and J gave up 1 base, with 8 bases separating them. The CDR3: CASSLQVGTDTQYF. Written as DNA, the CDR3 is TGCGCCAGCAGCTTACAGGTGGGCACAGATACGCAGTATTTT.

Comments on this clone: Other DNA sequences from this sample encode an identical CDR3 as well. The chain carries TRBV28 and TRBJ1-5, with D possibly being TRBD1 (6 bases). The CDR3 runs to 14 residues. From germline, CDR1 is MDHEN and CDR2 SYDVKM. V lost 1 base, J lost 7 bases, and 11 bases lay in between. The CDR3 region has the DNA TGTGCCAGCAGTTTATCAGGGGTCGAGCAGCCCCAGCATTTT. Its translation is CASSLSGVEQPQHF.

V gene TRBV20-1 combines with J gene TRBJ2-1; 9 bases fit TRBD2. Germline V lookup: CDR1 DFQATT, CDR2 SNEGSKA (reference sequence). The CDR3 is made up of 17 amino acids. Trimming removed 3 bases from V and 1 base from J; junction bases left unmatched: 10. The CDR3 DNA follows: TGCAGTGCTAGTAGCACTAGCGGGTTGGTTTCCTACAATGAGCAGTTCTTC. Its translation: CSASSTSGLVSYNEQFF.

The rearrangement uses TRBV29-1 and TRBJ1-4; D remains ambiguous. Per germline, CDR1 SQVTM and CDR2 ANQGSEA. Trimming cost V 6 bases and J 6 bases, with 5 bases left between them. The CDR3 is 10 amino acids. The CDR3 spells CSVLYEKLFF. The DNA for the CDR3 is TGCAGCGTACTGTATGAAAAACTGTTTTTT.

V and J are TRBV2 and TRBJ1-2; 9 bases are a match to TRBD1. CDR1 SNHLY and CDR2 FYNNEI come from the germline V gene. Trimming cost V 11 bases and J 8 bases; bases outside gene matches: 6. The CDR3 runs 11 residues. The CDR3 DNA reads as TGTGCCTCTACAGGGGGCCTGGGCTACACCTTC. This encodes CASTGGLGYTF. Variable domain in full (rest from reference TRBV2 and TRBJ1-2): EPEVTQTPSHQVTQMGQEVILRCVPISNHLYFYWYRQILGQKVEFLVSFYNNEISEKSEIFDDQFSVERPDGSNFTLKIRSTKLEDSAMYFCASTGGLGYTFGSGTRLTVV.